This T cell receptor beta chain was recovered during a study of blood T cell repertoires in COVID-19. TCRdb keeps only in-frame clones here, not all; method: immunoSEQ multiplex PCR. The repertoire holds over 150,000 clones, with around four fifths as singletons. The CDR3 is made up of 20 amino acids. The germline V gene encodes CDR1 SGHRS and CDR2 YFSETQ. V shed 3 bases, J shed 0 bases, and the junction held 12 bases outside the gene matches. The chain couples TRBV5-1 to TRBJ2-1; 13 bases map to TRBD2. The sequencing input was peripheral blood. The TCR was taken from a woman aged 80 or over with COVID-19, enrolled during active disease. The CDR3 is CASSWTILAGGRGSYNEQFF. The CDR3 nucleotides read TGCGCCAGCAGCTGGACTATACTAGCGGGAGGGCGGGGCTCCTACAATGAGCAGTTCTTC.